These 23 T cell receptor beta chains were sequenced from one sample in a study of naive and memory T cell subsets. Amplification of ligated cDNA took four PCR rounds with SP2 and nested alpha and beta constant primers. TCRdb passed the 5' RACE reads through MiXCR, listing each CDR3 protein once. The table has more than 45,000 distinct CDR3 sequences, approximately 4.8% seen once. A UMI-containing oligonucleotide was joined by 3' ligation to the TCR cDNA template. Receptor source: a female donor in good health.

The chain joins TRBV7-2 to TRBJ2-5; perhaps TRBD2 as D (6 bases). CDR3 length: 16 amino acids. V lost 5 bases, J lost 5 bases, and 21 bases lay in between. CDR1 and CDR2 (germline): SGHTA, FQGNSA. The CDR3 loop reads CASSGRGGRRSETQYF. The CDR3 nucleotides are TGTGCCAGCAGCGGACGGGGAGGCCGGAGGAGTGAGACCCAGTACTTC.

Many counts were recorded for this clonotype. This rearrangement joins TRBV13 to TRBJ2-7; D possibly matches TRBD1 or TRBD2 (5 bases each). The germline V gene has CDR1 PRHDT and CDR2 FYEKMQ (reference sequence). Trimming took 7 bases from V and 2 from J, leaving 15 bases between them. This CDR3 is 14 amino acids long. CDR3 DNA: TGTGCCAGCACCTGGGGGTCCAGCCCCTACGAGCAGTACTTC. Protein: CASTWGSSPYEQYF.

This clonotype was counted at least ten times. V is TRBV29-1 and J is TRBJ1-1, with TRBD1 as a possible D gene (5 bases). The CDR3 has 13 residues. Trimming took 7 bases from V and 6 from J, leaving 18 bases between them. Germline lookup yields CDR1 SQVTM and CDR2 ANQGSEA. For the CDR3, the DNA is TGCAGCGCCGATGAGGGGTTAGGAGCTGAAGCTTTCTTT. This gives the protein CSADEGLGAEAFF.

Many counts were recorded for this clonotype. The chain couples TRBV3-1 to TRBJ2-6; D not certain. The CDR3 covers 15 residues. Trimming shortened V by 4 bases and J by 0 bases, and 7 bases separated the two germline ends. CDR1 is LGHDT, CDR2 YNNKEL, per germline (reference sequence). CDR3 nucleotide sequence: TGTGCCAGCAGCCCGGACCTCTCTGGGGCCAACGTCCTGACTTTC. Encoded protein: CASSPDLSGANVLTF.

This clonotype was counted a few times. This chain connects TRBV7-8 to TRBJ1-1; 10 bases are a match to TRBD1. The CDR3 length is 14 residues. Germline V CDR1 and CDR2: SGHVS, FQNEAQ. Trimming took 6 bases from V and 7 from J; bases not matched to a gene: 8. CDR3 coding DNA: TGTGCCAGCAGAAATTCGGGACAGGGGTTTGAAGCTTTCTTT. Its protein product is CASRNSGQGFEAFF.

The sample holds many counts of this clonotype. An end of the junction differs from the germline gene, which may be a read error. V usage is TRBV7-2 and J usage is TRBJ2-5; 9 bases match TRBD2. The germline CDR1 and CDR2 sequences are SGHTA and FQGNSA. This CDR3 is 15 amino acids long. The CDR3 sequence: CASSVAGEVEETQYF. The DNA for the CDR3 is TGTGCCAGCAGCGTAGCGGGAGAAGTAGAAGAGACCCAGTACTTC.

This clonotype has a handful of counts. The chain has TRBV6-2 or TRBV6-3 and TRBJ2-1, with D possibly TRBD2 on 6 matching bases. The CDR3 is 15 residues long. CDR1 is MNHEY, CDR2 SVGEGT, per germline. The V end lost 2 bases, the J end lost 9 bases, and 17 bases lay between the germline ends. DNA of the CDR3: TGTGCCAGCAGTTACGCTCTAGCGAATCCAAGTGAGCAGTTCTTC. Amino acids: CASSYALANPSEQFF.

This clonotype was recorded at least ten times. The genes are TRBV6-4 and TRBJ1-5; the D gene is possibly TRBD1 (5 bases). With 5 bases removed from V and 3 bases from J, the gap between germline ends came to 11 bases. The germline gives CDR1 MRHNA, CDR2 SNTAGT. The CDR3 is made up of 14 amino acids. CDR3 residues: CASSREGNNQPQHF. CDR3 nucleotide sequence: TGTGCCAGCAGTCGAGAGGGGAACAATCAGCCCCAGCATTTT.

This clonotype was detected many times. J is TRBJ2-3 and V is TRBV5-1; 9 nucleotides align to TRBD2. Germline values: CDR1 SGHRS, CDR2 YFSETQ. V lost 1 base, J lost 2 bases, and 5 bases stayed unmatched. The CDR3 is 16 residues long. This CDR3 reads CASSLKASGVTDTQYF. DNA for the CDR3: TGCGCCAGCAGCTTGAAGGCTAGCGGGGTCACAGATACGCAGTATTTT.

With respect to this clonotype: A much larger clone is a single base away; this may be a read error. The chain is built from TRBV27 and TRBJ2-2; TRBD1 matches 9 bases. V dropped 7 bases and J dropped 4; count of bases not matched to a gene: 4. CDR3 length: 14 residues. Looked up from germline, CDR1 is MNHEY and CDR2 is SMNVEV (reference sequence). DNA for the CDR3: TGTGCCAGCAAGACAGGGGGGAGCACCGGGGAGCTGTTTTTT. Encoded protein: CASKTGGSTGELFF.

This clonotype was seen at least ten times. The V and J genes are TRBV27 and TRBJ2-1, with D maybe TRBD2 (6 bases). CDR1 MNHEY and CDR2 SMNVEV come from the germline V gene (reference sequence). The CDR3 totals 14 residues. Trimming pared 3 bases from V and 6 bases from J, leaving 12 bases between. DNA of the CDR3: TGTGCCAGCAGTTTTGGGGGAGGCGGCAATGAGCAGTTCTTC. This gives the protein CASSFGGGGNEQFF.

This clonotype appeared many times. V is TRBV7-9 and J is TRBJ1-3; unclear D gene. This CDR3 has 14 amino acids. The V end was cut by 4 bases, the J end by 0 bases, with 7 bases between. Germline V gives CDR1 SEHNR, CDR2 FQNEAQ (reference sequence). The CDR3, as DNA: TGTGCCAGCAGCTCGGACCTCTCTGGAAACACCATATATTTT. Its translation is CASSSDLSGNTIYF.

J is TRBJ2-6 and V is TRBV6-1, with D perhaps matching TRBD1 (6 bases). Germline V gene sequence: CDR1 MNHNS, CDR2 SASEGT. The length of the CDR3 is 15 residues. Trimming removed 8 bases from V and 1 base from J, with 12 bases in between. The CDR3 protein is CASQPQGSGANVLTF. In DNA form, the CDR3 reads TGTGCCAGCCAACCGCAGGGGTCTGGGGCCAACGTCCTGACTTTC.

The table lists this clonotype with many counts. The rearrangement joins TRBV9 to TRBJ1-3; 8 bases fit TRBD1. Germline V CDR1 and CDR2: SGDLS, YYNGEE. Trimming removed 3 bases from V and 2 bases from J; junction bases left unmatched: 19. The CDR3 is 20 residues long. Here the CDR3 reads CASSARTGGRGLVTGNTIYF. CDR3 DNA sequence: TGTGCCAGCAGCGCCCGAACAGGGGGTCGGGGTTTAGTTACTGGAAACACCATATATTTT.

There are many counts of this clonotype. The V gene is TRBV5-1, the J gene TRBJ2-7; D ambiguous. Per the germline V gene, CDR1 is SGHRS and CDR2 is YFSETQ. The CDR3 contains 14 residues. Trimming stripped 0 bases from V and 3 bases from J, with 10 bases between. CDR3 residues: CASSLEGTSYEQYF. The CDR3 bases are TGCGCCAGCAGCTTGGAGGGCACAAGCTACGAGCAGTACTTC.

This clonotype was detected ten times or more. This sequence joins TRBV20-1 and TRBJ2-7; 11 bases line up with TRBD2. Germline lookup yields CDR1 DFQATT and CDR2 SNEGSKA (reference sequence). The CDR3 loop spans 15 amino acids. V was pared by 6 bases and J by 0 bases, with 7 bases of the junction left unmatched. For the CDR3, the DNA is TGCAGTGCCCACTCGACTAGCGGGATCTCCTACGAGCAGTACTTC. It is translated as CSAHSTSGISYEQYF.

Regarding this clonotype: The junction and the germline gene differ at one end; a read error may be behind it. The chain uses TRBV12-3 or TRBV12-4 and TRBJ1-2, with TRBD1 as a possible D gene (6 bases). This CDR3 comprises 14 residues. CDR3 DNA sequence: TGTGCCAGCAGCCAAAGAGGGGGTAACTATGGCGACACCTTC. Amino acid sequence: CASSQRGGNYGDTF.

This clonotype has a count of ten or more. The chain couples TRBV7-6 to TRBJ1-6; D unclear. The V and J ends lost 1 base and 10 bases respectively, with 14 bases between them. This CDR3 has 15 residues. Germline CDR1 and CDR2: SGHVS and FNYEAQ. The CDR3 nucleotides read TGTGCCAGCAGCTTAGGGTTAGAGGGAAGCTCACCCCTCCACTTT. Protein sequence: CASSLGLEGSSPLHF.

This clonotype was observed at least ten times. The chain joins TRBV7-9 to TRBJ1-4; maybe TRBD1 (5 bases). Germline lookup yields CDR1 SEHNR and CDR2 FQNEAQ (reference sequence). V was shortened by 4 bases and J by 5 bases, with 14 bases between the two germline ends. The CDR3 spans 15 residues. The CDR3 DNA reads TGTGCCAGCAGCTCAGACAGCGTTACAAATGAAAAACTGTTTTTT. Translated: CASSSDSVTNEKLFF.

This clonotype showed up just a few times. The chain recombines TRBV5-6 with TRBJ2-7; possibly TRBD2 for D (6 bases). The CDR3 is 14 amino acids. CDR1 and CDR2 from the germline V gene are SGHDT and YYEEEE. Trimming cost V 1 base and J 4 bases, with 12 bases left between them. This chain's CDR3 is CASSLREFGYEQYF. The CDR3 coding sequence is TGTGCCAGCAGCTTGCGGGAGTTCGGATACGAGCAGTACTTC.

The chain has TRBV29-1 and TRBJ2-5; TRBD1 matches 8 bases. The CDR3 is 13 residues long. The ends lost 2 bases at V and 5 bases at J; junction bases unmatched: 4. CDR1 SQVTM and CDR2 ANQGSEA come from the germline V gene. The CDR3 reads CSVETGGHETQYF. CDR3 nucleotides: TGCAGCGTTGAAACAGGGGGACACGAGACCCAGTACTTC.

As regards this clonotype: It may be a read error: a sequence one base away is much more abundant. The rearrangement uses TRBV6-5 and TRBJ1-2, with D uncertain. Germline V gives CDR1 MNHEY, CDR2 SVGAGI. This CDR3 has 14 amino acids. Trimming removed 6 bases at V and 8 bases at J, with 19 bases between. The DNA of the CDR3 is TGTGCCAGCAGCCGAGGACGGTGTGAACTGGGCTACACCTTC. This gives the protein CASSRGRCELGYTF.

The V call is TRBV28, the J call TRBJ2-5, with D unresolved. In germline, CDR1 is MDHEN, CDR2 SYDVKM. Deletions cut 3 bases from V and 4 bases from J, with 12 bases between. There are 14 residues in the CDR3. Written as DNA, the CDR3 is TGTGCCAGCAGTTTGCCGAGACGCCCAGAGACCCAGTACTTC. Protein sequence: CASSLPRRPETQYF.